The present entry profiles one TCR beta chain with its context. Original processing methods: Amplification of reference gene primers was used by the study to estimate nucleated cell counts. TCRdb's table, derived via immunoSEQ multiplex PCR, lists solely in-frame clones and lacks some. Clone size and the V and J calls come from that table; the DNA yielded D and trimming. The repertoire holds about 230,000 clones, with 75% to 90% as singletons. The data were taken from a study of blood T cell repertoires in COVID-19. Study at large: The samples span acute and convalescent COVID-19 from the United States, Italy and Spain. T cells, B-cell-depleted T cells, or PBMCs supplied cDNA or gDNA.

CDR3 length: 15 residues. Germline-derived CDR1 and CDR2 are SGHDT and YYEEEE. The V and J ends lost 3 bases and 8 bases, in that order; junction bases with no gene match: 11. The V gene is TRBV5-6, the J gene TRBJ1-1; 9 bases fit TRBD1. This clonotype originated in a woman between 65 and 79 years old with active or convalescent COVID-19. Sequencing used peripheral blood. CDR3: CASSWEPGQGPEAFF. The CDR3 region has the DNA TGTGCCAGCAGCTGGGAGCCGGGACAGGGACCAGAAGCTTTCTTT.